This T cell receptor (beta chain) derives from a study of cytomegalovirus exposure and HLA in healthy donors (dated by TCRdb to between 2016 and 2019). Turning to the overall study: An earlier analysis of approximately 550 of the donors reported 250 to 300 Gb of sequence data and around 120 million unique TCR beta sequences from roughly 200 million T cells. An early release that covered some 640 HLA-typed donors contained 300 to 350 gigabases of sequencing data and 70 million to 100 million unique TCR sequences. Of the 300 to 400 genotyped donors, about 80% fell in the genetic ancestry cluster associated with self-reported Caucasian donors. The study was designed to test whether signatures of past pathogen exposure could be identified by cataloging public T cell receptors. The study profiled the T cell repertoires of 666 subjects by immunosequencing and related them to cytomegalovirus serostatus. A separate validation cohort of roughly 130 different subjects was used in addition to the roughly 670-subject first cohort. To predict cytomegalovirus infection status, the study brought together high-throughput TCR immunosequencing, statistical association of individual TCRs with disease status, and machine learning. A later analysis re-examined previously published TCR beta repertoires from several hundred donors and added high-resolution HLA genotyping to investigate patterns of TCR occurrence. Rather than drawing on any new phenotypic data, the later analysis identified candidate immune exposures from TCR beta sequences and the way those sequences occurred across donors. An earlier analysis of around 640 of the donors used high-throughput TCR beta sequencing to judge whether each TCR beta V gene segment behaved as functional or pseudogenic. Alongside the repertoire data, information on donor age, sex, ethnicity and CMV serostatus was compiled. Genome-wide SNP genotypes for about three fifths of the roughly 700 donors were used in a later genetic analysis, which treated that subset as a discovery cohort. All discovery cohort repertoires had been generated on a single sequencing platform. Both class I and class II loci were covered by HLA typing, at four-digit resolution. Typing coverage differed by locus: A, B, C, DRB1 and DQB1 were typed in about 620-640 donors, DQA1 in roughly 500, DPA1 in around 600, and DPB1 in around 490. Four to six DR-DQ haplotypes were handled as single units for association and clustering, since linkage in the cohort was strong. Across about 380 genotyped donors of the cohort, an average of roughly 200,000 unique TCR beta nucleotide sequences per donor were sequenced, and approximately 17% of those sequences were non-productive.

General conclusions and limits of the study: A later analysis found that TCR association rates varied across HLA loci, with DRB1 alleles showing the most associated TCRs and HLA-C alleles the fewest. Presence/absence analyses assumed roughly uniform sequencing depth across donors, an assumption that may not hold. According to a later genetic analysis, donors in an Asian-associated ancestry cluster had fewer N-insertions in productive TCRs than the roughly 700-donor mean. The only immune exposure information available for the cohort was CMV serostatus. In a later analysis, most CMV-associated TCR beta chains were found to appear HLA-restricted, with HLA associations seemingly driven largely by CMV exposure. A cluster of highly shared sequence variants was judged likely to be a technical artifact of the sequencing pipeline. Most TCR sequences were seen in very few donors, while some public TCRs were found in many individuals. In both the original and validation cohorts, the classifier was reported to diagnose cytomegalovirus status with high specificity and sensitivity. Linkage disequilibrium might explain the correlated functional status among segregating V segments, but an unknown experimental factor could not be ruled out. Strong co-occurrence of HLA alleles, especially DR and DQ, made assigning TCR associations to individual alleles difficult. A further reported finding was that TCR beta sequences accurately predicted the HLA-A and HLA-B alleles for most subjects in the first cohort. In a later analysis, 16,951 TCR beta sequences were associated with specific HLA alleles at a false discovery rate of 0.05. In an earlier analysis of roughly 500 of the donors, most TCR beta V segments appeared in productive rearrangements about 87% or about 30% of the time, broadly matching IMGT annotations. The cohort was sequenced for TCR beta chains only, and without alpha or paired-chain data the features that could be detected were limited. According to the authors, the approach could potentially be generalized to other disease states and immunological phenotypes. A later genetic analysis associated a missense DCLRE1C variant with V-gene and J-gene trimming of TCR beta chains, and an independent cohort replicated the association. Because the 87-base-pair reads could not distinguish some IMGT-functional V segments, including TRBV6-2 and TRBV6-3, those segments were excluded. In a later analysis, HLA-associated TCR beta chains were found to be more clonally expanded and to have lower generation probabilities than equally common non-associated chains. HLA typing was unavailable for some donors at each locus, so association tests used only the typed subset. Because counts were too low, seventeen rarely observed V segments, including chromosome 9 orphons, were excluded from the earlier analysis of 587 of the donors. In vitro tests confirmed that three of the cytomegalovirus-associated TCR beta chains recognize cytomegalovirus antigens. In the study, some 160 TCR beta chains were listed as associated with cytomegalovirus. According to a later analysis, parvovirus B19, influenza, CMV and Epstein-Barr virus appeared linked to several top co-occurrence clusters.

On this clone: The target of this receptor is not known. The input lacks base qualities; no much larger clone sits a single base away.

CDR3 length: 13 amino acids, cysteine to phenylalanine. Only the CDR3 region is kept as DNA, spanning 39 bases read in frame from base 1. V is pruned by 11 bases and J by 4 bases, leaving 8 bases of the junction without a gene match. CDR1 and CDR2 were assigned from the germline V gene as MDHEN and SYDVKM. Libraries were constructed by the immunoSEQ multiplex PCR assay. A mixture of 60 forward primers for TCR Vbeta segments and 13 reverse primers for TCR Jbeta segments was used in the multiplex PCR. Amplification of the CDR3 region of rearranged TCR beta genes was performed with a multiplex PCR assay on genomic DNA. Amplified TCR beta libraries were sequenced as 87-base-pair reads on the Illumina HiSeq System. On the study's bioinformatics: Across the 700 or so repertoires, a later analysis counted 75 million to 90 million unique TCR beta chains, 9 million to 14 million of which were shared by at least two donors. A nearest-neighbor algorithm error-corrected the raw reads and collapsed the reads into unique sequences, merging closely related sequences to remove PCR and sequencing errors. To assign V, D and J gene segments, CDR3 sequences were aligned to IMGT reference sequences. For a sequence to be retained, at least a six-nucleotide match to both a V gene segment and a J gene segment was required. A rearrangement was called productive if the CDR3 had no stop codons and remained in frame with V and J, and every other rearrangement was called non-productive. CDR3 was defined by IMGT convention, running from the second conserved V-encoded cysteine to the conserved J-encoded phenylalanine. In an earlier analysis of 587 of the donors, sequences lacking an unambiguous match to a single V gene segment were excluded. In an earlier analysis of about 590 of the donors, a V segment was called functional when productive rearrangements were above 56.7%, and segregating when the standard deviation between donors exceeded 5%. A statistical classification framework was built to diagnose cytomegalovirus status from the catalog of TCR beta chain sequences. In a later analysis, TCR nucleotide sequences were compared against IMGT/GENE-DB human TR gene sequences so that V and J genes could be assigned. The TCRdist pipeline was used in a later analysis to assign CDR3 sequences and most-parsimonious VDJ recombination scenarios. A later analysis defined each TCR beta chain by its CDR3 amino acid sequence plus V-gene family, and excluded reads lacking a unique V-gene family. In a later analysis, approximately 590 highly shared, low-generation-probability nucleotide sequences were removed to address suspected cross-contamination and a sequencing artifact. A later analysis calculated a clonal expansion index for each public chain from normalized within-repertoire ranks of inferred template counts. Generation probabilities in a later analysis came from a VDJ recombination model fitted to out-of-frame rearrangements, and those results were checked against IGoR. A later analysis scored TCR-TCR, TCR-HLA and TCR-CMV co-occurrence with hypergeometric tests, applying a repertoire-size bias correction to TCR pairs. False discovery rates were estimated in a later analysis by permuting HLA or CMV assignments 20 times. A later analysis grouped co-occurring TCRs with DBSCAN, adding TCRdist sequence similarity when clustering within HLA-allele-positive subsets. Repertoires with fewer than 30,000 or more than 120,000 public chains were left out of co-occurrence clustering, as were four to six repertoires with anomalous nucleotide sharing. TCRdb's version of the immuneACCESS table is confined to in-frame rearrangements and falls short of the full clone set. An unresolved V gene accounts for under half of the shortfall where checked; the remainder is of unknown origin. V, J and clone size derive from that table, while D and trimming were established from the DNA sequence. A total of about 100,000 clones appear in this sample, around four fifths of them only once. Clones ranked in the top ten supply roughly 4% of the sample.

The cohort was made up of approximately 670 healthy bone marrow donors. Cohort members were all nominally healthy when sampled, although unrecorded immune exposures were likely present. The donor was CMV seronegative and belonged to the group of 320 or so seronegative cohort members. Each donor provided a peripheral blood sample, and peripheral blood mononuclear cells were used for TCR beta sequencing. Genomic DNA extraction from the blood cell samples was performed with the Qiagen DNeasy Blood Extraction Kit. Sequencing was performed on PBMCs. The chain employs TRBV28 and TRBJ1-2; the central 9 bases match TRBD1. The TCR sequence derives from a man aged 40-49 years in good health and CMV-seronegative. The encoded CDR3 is CAGNRGPSYGYTF. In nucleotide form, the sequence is TGTGCCGGAAACAGGGGGCCCAGCTATGGCTACACCTTC.